These T cell receptor beta chains were read from a single sample in a study of T-cell reconstitution after alpha-beta-depleted transplantation in children. TCRdb passed the PCR reads through MiXCR, listing each CDR3 protein once. The sample comprises some 250,000 distinct CDR3 sequences, about 11% of which are singletons, and about 2.6% rests with the top ten. The starting material was PBMCs from the stem cell graft donor, obtained from the stem cell graft. The receptors originated from a human donor who donated a stem cell graft to a child with acute lymphoblastic leukemia. The CDR3 runs from the conserved cysteine through the conserved F or W. D genes are given only for firm matches. Expanded clones are given a class, and other clones once, few, many or no size at all.

J: TRBJ2-7; size: many; V: TRBV5-1; D: NA; CDR3: CASSLASSQRTYEQYF; DNA: TGCGCCAGCAGCTTGGCAAGTAGCCAGCGAACCTACGAGCAGTACTTC
J: TRBJ1-1; size: many; V: TRBV9; D: NA; CDR3: CASSGMVSNTEAFF; DNA: TGTGCCAGCAGCGGTATGGTGTCTAACACTGAAGCTTTCTTT
J: TRBJ1-5; size: many; V: TRBV10-3; D: TRBD1; CDR3: CAIGTDSNQPQHF; DNA: TGTGCCATTGGGACAGATAGCAATCAGCCCCAGCATTTT
J: TRBJ1-4; size: NA; V: TRBV7-9; D: TRBD1; CDR3: CASSSGQGNEKLFF; DNA: TGTGCCAGCAGCTCGGGACAGGGTAATGAAAAACTGTTTTTT
J: TRBJ2-5; size: NA; V: TRBV11-2; D: TRBD2; CDR3: CASSFGSSLAGSQETQYF; DNA: TGTGCCAGCAGCTTTGGGTCTTCTCTAGCGGGGAGCCAAGAGACCCAGTACTTC
J: TRBJ2-7; size: many; V: TRBV7-6; D: TRBD2; CDR3: CASSLRLAGTYEQYF; DNA: TGTGCCAGCAGCCTCAGACTAGCGGGCACCTACGAGCAGTACTTC
J: TRBJ1-6; size: many; V: TRBV6-5; D: NA; CDR3: CASSYSRGGASYNSPLHF; DNA: TGTGCCAGCAGTTACTCGCGGGGGGGCGCCTCCTATAATTCACCCCTCCACTTT
J: TRBJ2-4; size: many; V: TRBV6-1; D: NA; CDR3: CASSEWAGYIQYF; DNA: TGTGCCAGCAGTGAATGGGCCGGGTACATTCAGTACTTC
J: TRBJ1-4; size: many; V: TRBV30; D: NA; CDR3: CACHRETNEKLFF; DNA: TGTGCCTGCCACAGGGAAACTAATGAAAAACTGTTTTTT
J: TRBJ2-7; size: many; V: TRBV6-6; D: TRBD1; CDR3: CASSYYRGNEQYF; DNA: TGTGCCAGCAGTTACTACAGGGGAAACGAGCAGTACTTC
J: TRBJ1-1; size: NA; V: TRBV30; D: NA; CDR3: CAWRLGAKGTEAFF; DNA: TGTGCCTGGAGGCTAGGGGCAAAGGGGACTGAAGCTTTCTTT
J: TRBJ2-3; size: NA; V: TRBV5-1; D: TRBD1; CDR3: CASSISGTGASRDTQYF; DNA: TGCGCCAGCAGCATATCCGGGACAGGGGCCTCACGAGATACGCAGTATTTT
J: TRBJ1-1; size: NA; V: TRBV30; D: NA; CDR3: CAWSGIYGGTEAFF; DNA: TGTGCCTGGAGTGGGATCTACGGGGGCACTGAAGCTTTCTTT
J: TRBJ2-2; size: many; V: TRBV11-1; D: TRBD2; CDR3: CASKREGYGELFF; DNA: TGTGCCAGCAAGAGGGAGGGGTACGGGGAGCTGTTTTTT
J: TRBJ2-3; size: many; V: TRBV5-1; D: TRBD2; CDR3: CASKTSGRRGTDTQYF; DNA: TGCGCCAGCAAGACTAGCGGGAGAAGGGGAACAGATACGCAGTATTTT
J: TRBJ2-7; size: many; V: TRBV3-1; D: NA; CDR3: CASSQGTNLYEQYF; DNA: TGTGCCAGCAGCCAAGGGACTAACCTCTACGAGCAGTACTTC
J: TRBJ2-1; size: many; V: TRBV6-2/TRBV6-3; D: NA; CDR3: CASSPRGWTQDNEQFF; DNA: TGTGCCAGCAGCCCACGCGGTTGGACCCAGGACAATGAGCAGTTCTTC
J: TRBJ2-1; size: many; V: TRBV11-2; D: NA; CDR3: CASSSHRSYNEQFF; DNA: TGTGCCAGCAGCTCCCATCGCTCCTACAATGAGCAGTTCTTC
J: TRBJ1-1; size: few; V: TRBV7-9; D: NA; CDR3: CASSTSQRGTEAFF; DNA: TGTGCCAGCAGTACCTCCCAGAGGGGCACTGAAGCTTTCTTT
J: TRBJ2-2; size: many; V: TRBV4-1; D: NA; CDR3: CASSQVTGTGELFF; DNA: TGCGCCAGCAGCCAAGTAACAGGGACCGGGGAGCTGTTTTTT
J: TRBJ1-6; size: many; V: TRBV4-2; D: NA; CDR3: CASSQEGGNSPLHF; DNA: TGTGCCAGCAGCCAAGAAGGGGGAAATTCACCCCTCCACTTT
J: TRBJ2-7; size: NA; V: TRBV25-1; D: NA; CDR3: CASSDQGFHEQYF; DNA: TGTGCCAGCAGTGACCAGGGGTTCCACGAGCAGTACTTC
J: TRBJ1-4; size: many; V: TRBV6-1; D: NA; CDR3: CASKSSGWVEKLFF; DNA: TGTGCCAGCAAGAGCTCCGGATGGGTCGAAAAACTGTTTTTT